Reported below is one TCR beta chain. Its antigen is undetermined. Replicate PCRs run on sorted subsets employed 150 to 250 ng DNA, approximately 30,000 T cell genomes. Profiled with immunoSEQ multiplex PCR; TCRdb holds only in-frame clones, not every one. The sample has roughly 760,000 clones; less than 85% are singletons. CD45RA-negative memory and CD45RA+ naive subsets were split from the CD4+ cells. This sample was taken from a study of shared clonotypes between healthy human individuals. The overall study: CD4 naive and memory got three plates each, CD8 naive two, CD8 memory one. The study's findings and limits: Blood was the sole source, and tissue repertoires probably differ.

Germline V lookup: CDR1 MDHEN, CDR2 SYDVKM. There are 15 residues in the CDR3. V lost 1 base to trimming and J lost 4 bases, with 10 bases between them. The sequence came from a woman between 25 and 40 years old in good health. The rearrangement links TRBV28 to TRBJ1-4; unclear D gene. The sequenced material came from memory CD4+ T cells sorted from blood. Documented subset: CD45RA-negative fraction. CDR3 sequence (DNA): TGTGCCAGCAGTTTATTATCGCAGGATAATGAAAAACTGTTTTTT. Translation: CASSLLSQDNEKLFF.